The following is a TCR beta chain sequence with its context. This sample stems from a study of blood T cell repertoires in COVID-19. Some clones are missing from TCRdb's copy, which holds only in-frame ones; the method was immunoSEQ multiplex PCR. In the table there are 85,000 to 90,000 clones, roughly nine tenths of which are singletons. The receptor comes from a woman older than 75 with active COVID-19. Sequencing was performed on peripheral blood.

In nucleotides, the CDR3 is TGTGCCAGCAGGGGGACAGGGAGGGACATTCAGTACTTC. It codes for CASRGTGRDIQYF. The rearrangement uses TRBV12-3 or TRBV12-4 and TRBJ2-4; 9 nucleotides match TRBD1. With V trimmed by 6 bases and J by 8 bases, 5 bases remained unmatched. CDR3 length equals 13 residues.